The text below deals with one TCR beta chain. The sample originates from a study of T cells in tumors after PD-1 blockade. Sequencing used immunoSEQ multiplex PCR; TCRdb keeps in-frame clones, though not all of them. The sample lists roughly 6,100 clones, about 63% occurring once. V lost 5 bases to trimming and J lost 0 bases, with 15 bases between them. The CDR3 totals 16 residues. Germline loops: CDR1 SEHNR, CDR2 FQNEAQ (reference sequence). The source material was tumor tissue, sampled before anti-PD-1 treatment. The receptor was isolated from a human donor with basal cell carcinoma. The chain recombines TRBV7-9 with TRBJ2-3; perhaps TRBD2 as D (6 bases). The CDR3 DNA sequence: TGTGCCAGCAGCATGGGTAGCGGAATTAGCACAGATACGCAGTATTTT. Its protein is CASSMGSGISTDTQYF.